A single sample gave rise to the 5 T cell receptor beta chains below, sequenced in a study of regulatory T cells in long-lasting Graves disease. As to time point: persistent/refractory GD, antithyroid drugs over 5 years with positive TRAb. Preparation of the TCR library used RNA extracted from PBMCs. Investigators prepared the TCR beta libraries by applying iRepertoire HTBI primers and Arm-PCR of CDR3 regions. MiXCR, applied by TCRdb to the multiplex PCR reads, yields one record per CDR3 protein. The profile shows hundreds of thousands of distinct CDR3 sequences, around 21% of them singletons. The sequenced sample was peripheral blood mononuclear cells (PBMCs), obtained when the disease was refractory, from a patient treated with antithyroid drugs. The source is a female donor with Graves disease.

This clonotype was seen a few times. The chain recombines TRBV29-1 with TRBJ1-2; 10 bases are a match to TRBD1. CDR1 and CDR2 from the germline V gene are SQVTM and ANQGSEA. Trimming cost V 6 bases and J 0 bases; bases outside gene matches: 10. The CDR3 covers 16 residues. The CDR3 nucleotides read TGCAGCGTGTTCCTCGGCGGGACAGGGGCTAACTATGGCTACACCTTC. Protein: CSVFLGGTGANYGYTF.

This clonotype was picked up many times. The chain is built from TRBV6-1 and TRBJ2-2, with 10 bases fitting TRBD1. V gave up 5 bases and J gave up 7 bases; unmatched junction bases: 4. Germline V gives CDR1 MNHNS, CDR2 SASEGT. The CDR3 has 14 residues. In nucleotides, the CDR3 is TGTGCCAGCAGTACGGGACAGGGGTACGGGGAGCTGTTTTTT. Its translation: CASSTGQGYGELFF.

The rearrangement uses TRBV5-1 and TRBJ1-2, with a tentative D call TRBD1 (5 bases). V was pared by 4 bases and J by 9 bases, with 16 bases between. The CDR3 totals 13 residues. CDR1 and CDR2 from the germline V gene are SGHRS and YFSETQ. The CDR3 bases are TGCGCCAGCAGCCCCCAGAAACAGGTTCGCTACACCTTC. As protein: CASSPQKQVRYTF.

The V gene is TRBV7-2, the J gene TRBJ2-5; D unresolved. CDR3 length equals 15 residues. Trimming pared 1 base from V and 2 bases from J, leaving 11 bases between. Germline assignment: CDR1 SGHTA and CDR2 FQGNSA. CDR3 sequence reads: CASSLEGRMQETQYF. The CDR3 bases are TGTGCCAGCAGCTTAGAGGGCAGGATGCAAGAGACCCAGTACTTC.

The chain has TRBV6-5 and TRBJ2-7, with 9 bases fitting TRBD2. V was pared by 2 bases and J by 5 bases, with 4 bases of the junction left unmatched. The CDR3 loop spans 14 amino acids. Germline V CDR1 and CDR2: MNHEY, SVGAGI. CDR3 sequence: CASSYGLAKNEQYF. CDR3 nucleotides: TGTGCCAGCAGTTACGGACTAGCGAAAAACGAGCAGTACTTC.